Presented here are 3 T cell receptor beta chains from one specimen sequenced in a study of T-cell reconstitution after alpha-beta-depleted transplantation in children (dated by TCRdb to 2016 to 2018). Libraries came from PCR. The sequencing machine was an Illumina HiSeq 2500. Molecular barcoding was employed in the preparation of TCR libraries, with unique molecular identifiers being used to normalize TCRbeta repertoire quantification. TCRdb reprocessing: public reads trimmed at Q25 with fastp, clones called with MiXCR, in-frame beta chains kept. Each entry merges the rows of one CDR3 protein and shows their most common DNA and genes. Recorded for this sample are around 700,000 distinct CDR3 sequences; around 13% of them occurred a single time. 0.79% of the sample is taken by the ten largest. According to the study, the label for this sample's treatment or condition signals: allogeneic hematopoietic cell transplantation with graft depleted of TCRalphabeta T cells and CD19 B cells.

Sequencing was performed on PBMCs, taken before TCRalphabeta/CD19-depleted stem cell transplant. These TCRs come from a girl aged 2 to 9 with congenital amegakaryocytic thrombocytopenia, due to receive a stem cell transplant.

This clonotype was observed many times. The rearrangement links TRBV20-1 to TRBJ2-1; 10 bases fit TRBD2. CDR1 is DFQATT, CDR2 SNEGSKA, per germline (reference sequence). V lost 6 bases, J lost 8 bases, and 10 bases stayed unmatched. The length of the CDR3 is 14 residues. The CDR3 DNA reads TGCAGTGCCCCGCCAGAGCTAGCGGGGGATGAGCAGTTCTTC. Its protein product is CSAPPELAGDEQFF.

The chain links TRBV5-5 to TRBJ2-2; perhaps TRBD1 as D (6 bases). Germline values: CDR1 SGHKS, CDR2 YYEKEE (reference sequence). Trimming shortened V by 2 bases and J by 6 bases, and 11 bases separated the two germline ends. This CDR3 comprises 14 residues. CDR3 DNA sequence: TGTGCCAGCAGCTTACAGGGAACCGCCGGGGAGCTGTTTTTT. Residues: CASSLQGTAGELFF.

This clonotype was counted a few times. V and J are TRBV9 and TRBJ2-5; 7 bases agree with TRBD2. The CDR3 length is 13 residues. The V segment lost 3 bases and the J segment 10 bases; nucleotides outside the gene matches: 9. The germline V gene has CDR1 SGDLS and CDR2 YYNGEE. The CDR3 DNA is TGTGCCAGCAGCGCCGGGACTAAGGATGTCCAGTACTTC. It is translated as CASSAGTKDVQYF.